This T cell receptor beta chain originates from a study of long-term antiretroviral therapy in people with HIV. Overall study findings and caveats: HIV repertoires covered narrower CDR3 length ranges than controls did.

immunoSEQ v3.0 was run at survey level. Samples were sequenced targeting roughly 35,000-55,000 T-cell genomes each. Sequencing used immunoSEQ multiplex PCR; TCRdb keeps in-frame clones, though not all of them. The table lists over 10,000 clones, 60% to 75% of them singletons. Germline V gene sequence: CDR1 SGHAT, CDR2 FQNNGV. The V gene end was trimmed by 5 bases and the J gene end by 1 base; junction bases not matched to a gene: 12. The CDR3 has 17 amino acids. On this clone: The antigen remains undetermined.

This TCR was sampled from a man in his forties with HIV. The chain has TRBV11-2 and TRBJ1-1, with TRBD1 matching over 8 bases. The sequenced sample was unsorted PBMCs, obtained about 3.1 years before starting antiretroviral therapy. The CDR3 loop is CASSHIWTGRRNTEAFF. Written as DNA, the CDR3 is TGTGCCAGCAGCCACATCTGGACAGGGCGAAGGAACACTGAAGCTTTCTTT.